This record looks at one T cell receptor beta chain sequence and its context. Antigen specificity is unknown. The data stem from a study of CD8 T cells in ankylosing spondylitis. Quantitative molecular-barcoded 5'-RACE generated the TCR beta libraries. TCRdb reprocessed the 5' RACE reads via MiXCR and lists one record per CDR3 protein. The sample yields over 450,000 distinct CDR3 sequences, roughly 13% seen once. Study-wide findings and caveats: Blood of patients with ankylosing spondylitis appeared to be characterized by a TCR beta motif of fewer than 10 highly homologous variants. Relatively scarce in peripheral blood, disease-linked clones were CD8+.

Germline assignment: CDR1 SGHVS and CDR2 FNYEAQ. The CDR3 has 16 amino acids. V gave up 5 bases and J gave up 2 bases; unmatched junction bases: 6. Input material: blood, either unsorted or a sorted T cell fraction (not recorded which). This TCR came from a male donor with ankylosing spondylitis. The rearrangement joins TRBV7-6 to TRBJ2-7; 13 bases line up with TRBD2. CDR3 DNA: TGTGCCAGCAGCACCGCACTAGCGGGGGGGACCTACGAGCAGTACTTC. Its translation is CASSTALAGGTYEQYF.